The entry below describes one T cell receptor (beta chain). Its matching antigen is unknown. Treatment specified: around 19 received Ad26.COV2.S at low or high dose, single or two shots; roughly 5 received placebo; per-sample allocation not given. It was on day 63 after the first vaccine or placebo injection that samples were taken. Cohort 1b enrolled adults aged 18-55 years in Boston. Profiled with immunoSEQ multiplex PCR; TCRdb holds only in-frame clones, not every one. The repertoire holds 380,000 or so clones, about 87% seen once, with around 6.1% in the top ten. The source of the sample is a study of Ad26.COV2.S vaccination and SARS-CoV-2 variants. At the level of the study: Donor participated within the Ad26.COV2.S arm of the COV1001 trial. Notes on the study in general: Breadth and depth estimates from TCRs may understate total T cell responses. Vaccine and placebo groups showed comparable non-spike TCR breadth.

Trimming took 0 bases from V and 7 from J; bases not matched to a gene: 13. This CDR3 is built from 18 residues. CDR1 SGDLS and CDR2 YYNGEE come from the germline V gene. The genes are TRBV9 and TRBJ2-1, with 10 bases matching TRBD2. The sample in question was peripheral blood, obtained in a trial of Ad26.COV2.S vaccine versus placebo. The clonotype comes from a person between 18 and 65 years old who received the Ad26.COV2.S COVID-19 vaccine or a placebo. The DNA for the CDR3 is TGTGCCAGCAGCGTAGAACATTACTCCGGGACTAGCGCTAATGAGCAGTTCTTC. It specifies CASSVEHYSGTSANEQFF. Filled out from reference TRBV9 and TRBJ2-1, the complete variable domain reads DSGVTQTPKHLITATGQRVTLRCSPRSGDLSVYWYQQSLDQGLQFLIQYYNGEERAKGNILERFSAQQFPDLHSELNLSSLELGDSALYFCASSVEHYSGTSANEQFFGPGTRLTVL.